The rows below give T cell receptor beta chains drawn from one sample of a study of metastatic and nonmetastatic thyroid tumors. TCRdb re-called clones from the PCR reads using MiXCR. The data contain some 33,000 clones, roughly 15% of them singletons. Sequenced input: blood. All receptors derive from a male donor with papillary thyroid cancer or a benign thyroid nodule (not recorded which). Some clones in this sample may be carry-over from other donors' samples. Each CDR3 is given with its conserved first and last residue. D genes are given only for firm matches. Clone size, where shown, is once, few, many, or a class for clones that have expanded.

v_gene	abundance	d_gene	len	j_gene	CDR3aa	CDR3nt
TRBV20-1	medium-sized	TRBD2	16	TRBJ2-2	CSASRLAGGNTGELFF	TGCAGTGCTAGTAGGCTAGCGGGAGGGAACACCGGGGAGCTGTTTTTT
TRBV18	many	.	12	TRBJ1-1	CASSPPDTEAFF	TGTGCCAGCTCACCACCTGACACTGAAGCTTTCTTT
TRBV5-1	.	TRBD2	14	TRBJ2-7	CASSIREGRDEQYF	TGCGCCAGCAGCATCCGGGAGGGGAGGGACGAGCAGTACTTC
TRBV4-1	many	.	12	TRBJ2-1	CASSLGFNEQFF	TGCGCCAGCAGCTTAGGTTTCAATGAGCAGTTCTTC
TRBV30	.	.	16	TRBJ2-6	CAWSLHGTSGANVLTF	TGTGCCTGGAGTCTACATGGTACCTCTGGGGCCAACGTCCTGACTTTC
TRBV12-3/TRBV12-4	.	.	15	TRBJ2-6	CASSPTIDGANVLTF	TGTGCGAGCAGTCCTACGATAGATGGGGCCAACGTCCTGACTTTC
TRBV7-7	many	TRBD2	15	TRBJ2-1	CASSSGTSGNNEQFF	TGTGCTAGCAGCTCAGGGACTAGCGGGAACAATGAGCAGTTCTTC
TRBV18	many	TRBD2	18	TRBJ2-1	CASSPLLSSGSTDNEQFF	TGTGCCAGCTCACCACTCCTCTCTAGCGGGAGTACGGACAATGAGCAGTTCTTC
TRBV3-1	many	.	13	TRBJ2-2	CASSPWDTGELFF	TGTGCCAGCAGCCCGTGGGACACCGGGGAGCTGTTTTTT
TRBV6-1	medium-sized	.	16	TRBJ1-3	CASSEARGSAGNTIYF	TGTGCCAGCAGTGAAGCGCGAGGGTCGGCTGGAAACACCATATATTTT
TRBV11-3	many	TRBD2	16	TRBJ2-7	CASSPPLAGEMYEQYF	TGTGCCAGCAGCCCCCCACTAGCGGGAGAAATGTACGAGCAGTACTTC